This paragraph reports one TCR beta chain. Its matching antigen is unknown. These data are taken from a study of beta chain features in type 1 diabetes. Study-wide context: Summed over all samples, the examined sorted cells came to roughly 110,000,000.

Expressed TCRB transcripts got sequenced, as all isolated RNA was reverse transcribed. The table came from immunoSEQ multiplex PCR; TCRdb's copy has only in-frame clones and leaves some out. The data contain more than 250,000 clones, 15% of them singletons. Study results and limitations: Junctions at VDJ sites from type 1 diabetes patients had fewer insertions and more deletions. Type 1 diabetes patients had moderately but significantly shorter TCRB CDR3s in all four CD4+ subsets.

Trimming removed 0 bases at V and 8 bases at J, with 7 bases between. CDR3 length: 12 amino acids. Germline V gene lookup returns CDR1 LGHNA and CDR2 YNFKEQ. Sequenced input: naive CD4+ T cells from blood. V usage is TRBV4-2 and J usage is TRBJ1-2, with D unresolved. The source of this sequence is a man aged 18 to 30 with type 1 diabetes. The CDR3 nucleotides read TGTGCCAGCAGCCAAGATGGAGGGGGCTACACCTTC. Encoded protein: CASSQDGGGYTF.